This T cell receptor (beta chain) was obtained from a study of technical replicates of blood from several donors. The method was immunoSEQ multiplex PCR; TCRdb's version includes in-frame clones alone and lacks a portion of them. The sample records 98,000 or so clones, approximately 96% being singletons. Germline assignment: CDR1 WSHSY and CDR2 SAAADI. The J segment lost 7 bases and the V segment lost 6 bases, leaving 10 bases of the junction unmatched. The CDR3 is made up of 14 amino acids. This receptor was obtained from a human donor in good health. V is TRBV10-2 and J is TRBJ1-1; 8 positions agree with TRBD1. The source material was T cells isolated from PBMCs. The CDR3 DNA is TGCGCCAGCAGCTTCGGACAGGGTAGGGTTGAAGCTTTCTTT. Its translation: CASSFGQGRVEAFF.